Each of the 2 T cell receptor beta chains below was sequenced from the same sample in a study of blood T cell repertoires in COVID-19. Sequencing was performed with immunoSEQ multiplex PCR; in TCRdb, only in-frame clones are kept and a portion is missing. Of more than 95,000 clones listed, around 81% were seen once; the top ten hold more than 3%. The sequenced sample was peripheral blood. The source is a woman aged 50 to 65 with acute or convalescent COVID-19.

CDR3 sequence (DNA): TGTGCCAGCAGCGCTTTGACTGGATATGGCTACACCTTC. Translation gives CASSALTGYGYTF. The V gene is TRBV9, the J gene TRBJ1-2; D call uncertain. Deletions cut 3 bases from V and 5 bases from J, with 11 bases between. The CDR3 spans 13 residues. The V gene's germline CDR1 is SGDLS and CDR2 YYNGEE. The entire variable domain, with the rest obtained from reference TRBV9 and TRBJ1-2, is as follows: DSGVTQTPKHLITATGQRVTLRCSPRSGDLSVYWYQQSLDQGLQFLIQYYNGEERAKGNILERFSAQQFPDLHSELNLSSLELGDSALYFCASSALTGYGYTFGSGTRLTVV.

The genes are TRBV2 and TRBJ2-7; 10 nucleotides align to TRBD1. CDR3 length equals 13 residues. Germline assignment: CDR1 SNHLY and CDR2 FYNNEI. V was clipped by 5 bases and J by 4 bases; unmatched bases: 2. CDR3 coding DNA: TGTGCCAGCAGTTCGGGACAGGGGTACGAGCAGTACTTC. Translation: CASSSGQGYEQYF.